This TCR beta chain was sequenced for a study of glioma-infiltrating T cells listed by TCRdb under 2016. Concerning the study at large: Sequencing of TCR alpha- and beta-chain repertoires was performed on glioma tissue, on non-neoplastic brain tissue, and on matched peripheral blood mononuclear cells. Each tissue-infiltrating repertoire was compared with the same patient's peripheral blood repertoire to measure divergence between tissue and blood T-cell populations. The paired cohort comprised three low-grade glioma patients, roughly 8 primary glioblastoma patients and three non-glioma patients contributing non-neoplastic brain tissue. What the study reported, not specific to this receptor: Group comparisons rested on small numbers: three non-neoplastic, three low-grade glioma and seven or eight glioblastoma patients. Tissue and blood shared very few CDR3 sequences, a result attributed to high CDR3 diversity and limited sampling. VJ-independent divergence between tissue and blood was found to be below expectation in non-neoplastic patients but above expectation in all gliomas, particularly low-grade gliomas.

Spanning cysteine to phenylalanine, the CDR3 consists of 13 amino acids. Left in the record is the CDR3 DNA by itself, 39 bases read in frame from the first base. V gives up 6 bases and J gives up 4 bases, and the segment between their germline ends measures 13 bases. Sequences MNHNS (CDR1) and SASEGT (CDR2) are obtained from the germline V gene. This clonotype was counted ten times or more. Its specific antigen is unknown. No much larger clone exists at a distance of one base, and base qualities are not known. TCR alpha and beta CDR3 regions were amplified with the iRepertoire nested amplicon-rescue multiplex PCR (arm-PCR) platform from RNA. The input for one-step reverse transcription and amplification was about 95-450 ng of tissue mRNA or PBMC total RNA. After bead purification, a secondary multiplex PCR added Illumina adapters, and libraries were gel-purified between 200 and 400 bp. Demultiplexing relied on internal 6-nucleotide barcodes carried by the libraries. Sequencing of the libraries was done on an Illumina MiSeq using 2x220 or 2x250 nucleotide paired-end reads. As for the original processing: Paired reads were merged with FLASH 1.2.11 and aligned to the GRCh37 human genome with BWA-MEM before extracting TRA and TRB reads. For V and J assignment, an IMGT-derived reference of cassette sequences and CDR3 motifs that included pseudogenes was used. Three-frame translation of reads was performed, and productive CDR3s were defined as those with a C...FGXG motif and no stop codons. A clonotype was defined as a unique combination of a V-J cassette pair and a CDR3 amino acid sequence. Filtering of reads was based on Hamming distance, with the threshold set by the sequence error rate of each sample in mapped regions. TCRdb took the public reads, trimmed them with fastp at Q25, ran MiXCR for clone calling and kept in-frame beta chains. Under each unique CDR3 protein, matching rows form one entry showing the most common genes and DNA. These V and J calls derive from TCRdb rather than the authors' analysis. The sample has about 190,000 distinct CDR3 sequences on record, roughly a third of them singletons. The ten largest account for 20% to 25% of the sample.

The chain uses TRBV6-1 and TRBJ2-7; the D gene identity is not certain. The clonotype originates from a human donor with low-grade glioma or glioblastoma, undergoing nonglioma brain surgery, or in good health (not recorded which). What was sequenced was glioma tissue, nonneoplastic brain tissue, or PBMCs (not recorded which). The CDR3 protein is CASRPGLLYEQYF. DNA sequence: TGTGCCAGCAGGCCGGGCCTTTTATACGAGCAGTACTTC.